The 19 T cell receptor beta chains below were found in one sample sequenced in a study of cytomegalovirus exposure and HLA in healthy donors. A multiplex PCR was run with 60 Vbeta primers and 13 Jbeta primers. Generated by immunoSEQ multiplex PCR, the TCRdb table keeps only in-frame clones and is missing some. The sample has 70,000 or so clones. Material: PBMCs. Receptor source: a man aged 35-49 years in good health and CMV-seronegative.

The chain is built from TRBV2 and TRBJ2-5; D may be TRBD2 (5 bases). The J call is in doubt because the DNA end fits TRBJ2-7 better. CDR3 length: 14 residues. The germline gives CDR1 SNHLY, CDR2 FYNNEI. CDR3: CASSDVGDSYEQYF. The CDR3 coding sequence is TGTGCCAGCAGTGATGTGGGAGACTCCTACGAGCAGTACTTC.

The V call is TRBV12-5, the J call TRBJ2-7; D call uncertain. The ends were cut back, 3 bases at V and 7 bases at J, with 4 bases in the middle. Germline V gene sequence: CDR1 LGHNT, CDR2 FRNRAP. The CDR3 extends over 10 amino acids. The chain's CDR3 is CASGFPEQYF. The CDR3 bases are TGTGCTAGTGGTTTCCCTGAGCAGTACTTC.

The chain couples TRBV28 to TRBJ1-2; D unresolved. In germline, CDR1 is MDHEN, CDR2 SYDVKM. The V gene lost 3 bases and the J gene lost 3 bases, with 8 bases spanning the gap. The CDR3 covers 13 residues. The CDR3, as DNA: TGTGCCAGCAGTTTGTCAGGTGACTATGGCTACACCTTC. Its protein is CASSLSGDYGYTF.

The chain uses TRBV7-2 and TRBJ2-7; D is perhaps TRBD1 (6 bases). From germline, CDR1 is SGHTA and CDR2 FQGNSA. V lost 3 bases, J lost 1 base, and 13 bases lay in between. This CDR3 comprises 15 residues. CDR3 sequence: CASSFSGTRSYEQYF. As DNA, the CDR3 is TGTGCCAGCAGCTTCTCCGGGACAAGGTCCTACGAGCAGTACTTC.

The chain joins TRBV7-8 to TRBJ2-3; TRBD2 aligns across 12 bases. The CDR3 is 18 residues long. Trimming took 1 base from V and 6 from J; bases not matched to a gene: 11. Germline V lookup: CDR1 SGHVS, CDR2 FQNEAQ. DNA of the CDR3: TGTGCCAGCAGCTTAGTGGCTAGCGGGGGGGCGGGTTTTGATACGCAGTATTTT. This gives the protein CASSLVASGGAGFDTQYF.

The chain uses TRBV4-2 and TRBJ1-2; D may be TRBD1 (6 bases). This CDR3 contains 14 residues. Trimming pared 3 bases from V and 8 bases from J, leaving 16 bases between. Germline CDR1 and CDR2: LGHNA and YNFKEQ. The CDR3 DNA reads TGTGCCAGCAGCCACCTCGAAACAGGGCGAGGCTACACCTTC. Amino acid sequence: CASSHLETGRGYTF.

The chain links TRBV27 to TRBJ1-2; D remains ambiguous. The ends were cut back, 0 bases at V and 6 bases at J, with 8 bases in the middle. This CDR3 has 13 amino acids. Germline CDR1 reads MNHEY; CDR2 reads SMNVEV (reference sequence). CDR3 nucleotide sequence: TGTGCCAGCAGTTTATCGAACAGCCATGGCTACACCTTC. Protein sequence: CASSLSNSHGYTF.

V usage is TRBV6-5 and J usage is TRBJ2-1; D is unresolved. CDR1 is MNHEY and CDR2 is SVGAGI in the germline V gene. V lost 4 bases to trimming and J lost 2 bases, with 15 bases between them. This CDR3 has 16 residues. The CDR3: CASSSDLQAAYNEQFF. The CDR3 nucleotides read TGTGCCAGCAGTTCCGACCTCCAGGCAGCCTACAATGAGCAGTTCTTC.

J is TRBJ1-3 and V is TRBV4-2, with D possibly matching TRBD1 (5 bases). Trimming took 4 bases from V and 0 from J, leaving 16 bases between them. The CDR3 is 17 amino acids. Per germline, CDR1 LGHNA and CDR2 YNFKEQ. CDR3 sequence: CASSRELGVNSGNTIYF. CDR3 DNA: TGTGCCAGCAGCCGAGAGCTAGGGGTCAACTCTGGAAACACCATATATTTT.

This chain joins TRBV7-2 and TRBJ2-1, with TRBD2 identical over 9 bases. Germline V gene lookup returns CDR1 SGHTA and CDR2 FQGNSA. V lost 5 bases and J lost 3; bases outside the gene matches: 5. CDR3 size: 15 residues. This CDR3 is CASSNRLADYNEQFF. Here the CDR3 DNA reads TGTGCCAGCAGCAACCGACTAGCGGACTACAATGAGCAGTTCTTC.

V is TRBV5-1 and J is TRBJ1-5, with 8 bases that match TRBD1. Trimming took 4 bases from V and 7 from J; bases not matched to a gene: 7. The CDR3 has 14 residues. The germline gives CDR1 SGHRS, CDR2 YFSETQ. CDR3 nucleotides: TGCGCCAGCAGCCCGCAGGGGGCCGAGCAGCCCCAGCATTTT. Its protein product is CASSPQGAEQPQHF.

The rearrangement links TRBV6-6 to TRBJ2-1; TRBD1 is a possible D gene (5 bases). The CDR3 has 13 amino acids. The germline gives CDR1 MNHNY, CDR2 SVGAGI (reference sequence). V was cut by 5 bases and J by 10 bases, with 15 bases left in between. The CDR3 region has the DNA TGTGCCAGCAGTCCCGACGTAGACAGAGAGCAGTTCTTC. Protein product: CASSPDVDREQFF.

The chain recombines TRBV4-3 with TRBJ1-4; 9 bases are shared with TRBD1. Trimming at V came to 2 bases and at J to 7 bases, leaving 8 bases not matched to a gene. Germline-derived CDR1 and CDR2 are LGHNA and YSLEER. The CDR3 extends over 16 amino acids. The CDR3 DNA reads TGCGCCAGCAGCCAAACGACAGGGGGTCGGGCTGAAAAACTGTTTTTT. This sequence encodes CASSQTTGGRAEKLFF.

This rearrangement joins TRBV6-5 to TRBJ2-2; D may be TRBD1 (5 bases). With 6 bases removed from V and 7 bases from J, the gap between germline ends came to 15 bases. Germline lookup yields CDR1 MNHEY and CDR2 SVGAGI. The CDR3 length is 14 residues. CDR3 bases: TGTGCCAGCAGCCTAAACTTAGGGGACGGGGAGCTGTTTTTT. As protein: CASSLNLGDGELFF.

The V gene is TRBV7-9, the J gene TRBJ2-7; TRBD1 matches 7 bases. CDR1 and CDR2 from the germline V gene are SEHNR and FQNEAQ (reference sequence). V was pared by 6 bases and J by 3 bases, with 8 bases of the junction left unmatched. This CDR3 has 14 amino acids. The CDR3 bases are TGTGCCAGCAGTCTCCATCAGGGGGTCTACGAGCAGTACTTC. Translation gives CASSLHQGVYEQYF.

The V call is TRBV18, the J call TRBJ2-1; a weak D match, TRBD2 (5 bases). V gave up 6 bases and J gave up 8 bases, with 11 bases separating them. From germline, CDR1 is KGHSH and CDR2 LQKENI. The CDR3 runs to 12 residues. The CDR3 DNA sequence: TGTGCCAGCTCCACCGGACTCCATGAGCAGTTCTTC. Protein sequence: CASSTGLHEQFF.

The chain uses TRBV14 and TRBJ1-1, with no clear D. Germline CDR1 and CDR2: SGHDN and FVKESK. CDR3 size: 13 residues. Trimming took off 5 bases at V and 0 bases at J, with 7 bases between the two ends. In DNA form, the CDR3 reads TGTGCCAGCAGCTATTACATGAACACTGAAGCTTTCTTT. It is translated as CASSYYMNTEAFF.

The chain is built from TRBV28 and TRBJ1-4; 7 nucleotides line up with TRBD1. This CDR3 is built from 16 residues. Germline trimming cut 5 bases from V and 7 bases from J; bases unmatched to any gene: 13. Germline loops: CDR1 MDHEN, CDR2 SYDVKM. CDR3 sequence reads: CASSLRQGSMGEKLFF. In nucleotides, the CDR3 is TGTGCCAGCAGTCTTCGACAGGGCAGTATGGGTGAAAAACTGTTTTTT.

V is TRBV2 and J is TRBJ2-6, with TRBD1 matching 12 bases. J lost 4 bases, V lost 8 bases, and 9 bases had no gene match. Germline V gives CDR1 SNHLY, CDR2 FYNNEI. The CDR3 covers 17 residues. The DNA of the CDR3 is TGTGCCAGCGCCTGGGGACAGGGGGCGAGGGGGGCCAACGTCCTGACTTTC. The encoded protein is CASAWGQGARGANVLTF.